This record concerns one TCR beta chain sequence. Its target is not known. Study-level points and caveats: The TCR gene usage of tumor memory CD4+ T cells clustered together with blood and lymph node memory CD4+ cells and with lymph node naive CD4+ cells.

Germline V gene sequence: CDR1 SGDLS, CDR2 YYNGEE. The trim removed 0 bases at V and 3 bases at J, leaving 5 bases unmatched. The CDR3 has 15 residues. Full-length variable regions came from constant-region reverse primers plus semi-nested Nested Universal Primer A PCR. TCRdb passed the 5' RACE reads through MiXCR, listing each CDR3 protein once. Found here are just over 60,000 distinct CDR3 sequences, approximately 31% of them singletons; the top ten hold 2% to 2.5%. The specimen was tumor-infiltrating naive CD4+ T cells sorted from the breast tumor. This sample's subset: naive CD4+ T cells, CD4+CD45RA+CD25-. The clonotype originates from a female donor with breast cancer. The chain links TRBV9 to TRBJ2-7, with 8 bases aligning to TRBD1. The CDR3 here is CASSVAPDRVYEQYF. CDR3 DNA: TGTGCCAGCAGCGTAGCTCCGGACAGGGTCTACGAGCAGTACTTC.